These 13 T cell receptor beta chains originate from one sample sequenced in a study of technical replicates of blood from several donors. Libraries were prepared by immunoSEQ multiplex PCR; TCRdb keeps only in-frame clonotypes and omits some of them. Of tens of thousands of clones in the sample, just over 90% were seen once. The specimen sequenced was T cells isolated from PBMCs. These receptors came from a human donor in good health.

The CDR3 sequence: CASRSPDTQYF. CDR3 nucleotides: TGTGCCAGCAGGAGCCCAGATACGCAGTATTTT. The chain carries TRBV6-4 and TRBJ2-3, with no clear D. V lost 6 bases and J 4 bases, leaving 5 bases between the germline ends. The CDR3 consists of 11 residues. CDR1 is MRHNA, CDR2 SNTAGT, per germline.

This clone occurred once. The chain joins TRBV5-6 to TRBJ2-5; weak D call: TRBD2 (5 bases). The CDR3 covers 18 residues. Trimming took 0 bases from V and 5 from J, leaving 23 bases between them. Germline V gene lookup returns CDR1 SGHDT and CDR2 YYEEEE. The CDR3 nucleotides are TGTGCCAGCAGCTTGGCCGTCGACTTCGCGGGCCGCGGGGAGACCCAGTACTTC. The encoded protein is CASSLAVDFAGRGETQYF.

The chain uses TRBV7-9 and TRBJ1-1; TRBD1 might be the D (6 bases). Germline CDR1 is SEHNR and CDR2 is FQNEAQ (reference sequence). The V end lost 0 bases, the J end lost 7 bases, and 9 bases lay between the germline ends. The CDR3 sequence is 13 residues long. The CDR3: CASSLAPGDEAFF. The CDR3 region has the DNA TGTGCCAGCAGCTTAGCCCCAGGGGATGAAGCTTTCTTT. Full variable domain (outside the CDR3, taken from reference TRBV7-9 and TRBJ1-1): DTGVSQNPRHKITKRGQNVTFRCDPISEHNRLYWYRQTLGQGPEFLTYFQNEAQLEKSRLLSDRFSAERPKGSFSTLEIQRTEQGDSAMYLCASSLAPGDEAFFGQGTRLTVV.

CDR3 nucleotides: TGTGCCAGCAGGACGCGCGGTTCCTACGAGCAGTACTTC. Its protein is CASRTRGSYEQYF. The chain links TRBV6-5 to TRBJ2-7; D uncertain. The CDR3 runs to 13 residues. V was cut by 6 bases and J by 1 base, with 10 bases left in between. Germline-derived CDR1 and CDR2 are MNHEY and SVGAGI.

The rearrangement links TRBV4-1 to TRBJ2-7; D possibly corresponds to TRBD2 (6 bases). The germline CDR1 and CDR2 sequences are MGHRA and YSYEKL. V was shortened by 1 base and J by 0 bases, with 10 bases between the two germline ends. There are 15 residues in the CDR3. In nucleotides, the CDR3 is TGCGCCAGCAGCCAAGTGCGGGGCTACTCCTACGAGCAGTACTTC. This encodes CASSQVRGYSYEQYF.

V and J are TRBV11-3 and TRBJ2-3; a possible D gene is TRBD1 (7 bases). The CDR3 is made up of 13 amino acids. Germline assignment: CDR1 SGHNT and CDR2 YENEEA. Trimming cost V 5 bases and J 5 bases, with 11 bases left between them. The CDR3 DNA is TGTGCCAGCAGCCCTCAGGGGGGAGATACGCAGTATTTT. It codes for CASSPQGGDTQYF. Supplemented by reference TRBV11-3 and TRBJ2-3, the full variable domain reads EAGVVQSPRYKIIEKKQPVAFWCNPISGHNTLYWYLQNLGQGPELLIRYENEEAVDDSQLPKDRFSAERLKGVDSTLKIQPAELGDSAVYLCASSPQGGDTQYFGPGTRLTVL.

The V and J genes are TRBV9 and TRBJ1-1; D is ambiguous. With 1 base removed from V and 3 bases from J, the gap between germline ends came to 7 bases. This CDR3 is built from 13 residues. CDR1 is SGDLS and CDR2 is YYNGEE in the germline V gene. The CDR3 spells CASSVLEDTEAFF. DNA for the CDR3: TGTGCCAGCAGCGTATTAGAGGACACTGAAGCTTTCTTT. Drawing the rest from reference TRBV9 and TRBJ1-1, the complete variable domain is DSGVTQTPKHLITATGQRVTLRCSPRSGDLSVYWYQQSLDQGLQFLIQYYNGEERAKGNILERFSAQQFPDLHSELNLSSLELGDSALYFCASSVLEDTEAFFGQGTRLTVV.

The sample holds one count of this clone. The CDR3 DNA reads TGTGCCAGCGCCGTAGGACAGTATAGCAATCAGCCCCAGCATTTT. Translating it yields CASAVGQYSNQPQHF. The gene calls are TRBV9 and TRBJ1-5; possibly TRBD1 for D (6 bases). The CDR3 covers 15 residues. CDR1 SGDLS and CDR2 YYNGEE come from the germline V gene. The V end lost 7 bases, the J end lost 0 bases, and 14 bases lay between the germline ends. The entire variable domain, with the rest obtained from reference TRBV9 and TRBJ1-5, is as follows: DSGVTQTPKHLITATGQRVTLRCSPRSGDLSVYWYQQSLDQGLQFLIQYYNGEERAKGNILERFSAQQFPDLHSELNLSSLELGDSALYFCASAVGQYSNQPQHFGDGTRLSIL.

This CDR3 is CASSPGLAAPYEQYF. CDR3 nucleotides: TGTGCCAGCAGTCCCGGACTAGCGGCTCCATACGAGCAGTACTTC. V gene TRBV25-1 combines with J gene TRBJ2-7, with 10 bases lining up with TRBD2. The CDR3 length is 15 residues. V lost 5 bases and J lost 4; bases outside the gene matches: 8. Germline-derived CDR1 and CDR2 are MGHDK and SYGVNS.

This sequence joins TRBV28 and TRBJ1-5; 7 bases match TRBD1. There are 16 residues in the CDR3. Germline CDR1 is MDHEN and CDR2 is SYDVKM. The ends lost 5 bases at V and 0 bases at J; junction bases unmatched: 7. CDR3 loop: CASSKDRSYSNQPQHF. Here the CDR3 DNA reads TGTGCCAGCAGTAAGGACAGGAGCTATAGCAATCAGCCCCAGCATTTT.

V and J are TRBV19 and TRBJ2-7, with a weak D call TRBD1 (6 bases). Germline CDR1 is LNHDA and CDR2 is SQIVND (reference sequence). V shed 6 bases and J shed 9 bases, with 24 bases lying between them. The CDR3 is 15 residues long. Here the CDR3 reads CASSAGGRVHTRQYF. The CDR3 DNA reads as TGTGCCAGTAGCGCTGGGGGCAGAGTTCATACTCGGCAGTACTTC. The entire variable domain, with the rest obtained from reference TRBV19 and TRBJ2-7, is as follows: DGGITQSPKYLFRKEGQNVTLSCEQNLNHDAMYWYRQDPGQGLRLIYYSQIVNDFQKGDIAEGYSVSREKKESFPLTVTSAQKNPTAFYLCASSAGGRVHTRQYFGPGTRLTVT.

The chain is built from TRBV10-2 and TRBJ1-1; D call uncertain. This CDR3 has 15 amino acids. Per the germline V gene, CDR1 is WSHSY and CDR2 is SAAADI. The germline V and J ends were trimmed by 7 bases and 0 bases, with 15 bases remaining between them. The CDR3 DNA is TGCGCCAGCATCTCCGGGAGGGTCATGAACACTGAAGCTTTCTTT. Translated, it gives CASISGRVMNTEAFF.

The chain has TRBV18 and TRBJ2-1; weak D call: TRBD2 (5 bases). This CDR3 is 15 amino acids long. Trimming left V 6 bases short and J 7 bases short, with 19 bases between. In germline, CDR1 is KGHSH, CDR2 LQKENI. DNA of the CDR3: TGTGCCAGCTCCTCTGCCCCGGAGAGCGGTAATGAGCAGTTCTTC. Amino acids: CASSSAPESGNEQFF.